This is a list of T cell receptor beta chains from one sample in a study of PD-1 blockade in classical Hodgkin lymphoma. Some clones are missing from TCRdb's copy, which holds only in-frame ones; the method was immunoSEQ multiplex PCR. Found here are approximately 52,000 clones, about nine tenths of them singletons; the top ten hold approximately 6.8%. Sample: peripheral blood mononuclear cells (PBMCs), taken before the fourth cycle of nivolumab. The receptors come from a human donor with classical Hodgkin lymphoma. The CDR3 runs from the conserved cysteine through the conserved F or W. A D gene is named only where the DNA matches it firmly. Part of the rows lack a size; the others show once, few, many or a class for expanded clones.

v_call	j_call	clone_size	d_call	cdr3_aa	cdr3_nt
TRBV28	TRBJ1-1	NA	NA	CASSLERVMNTEAFF	TGTGCCAGCAGTTTAGAGAGGGTCATGAACACTGAAGCTTTCTTT
TRBV7-2	TRBJ2-6	NA	NA	CASSLGQIWANVLTF	TGTGCCAGCAGCTTAGGACAGATATGGGCCAACGTCCTGACTTTC
TRBV10-3	TRBJ1-4	NA	NA	CAISESGAEGKLFF	TGTGCCATCAGTGAATCGGGGGCTGAGGGAAAACTGTTTTTT
TRBV28	TRBJ2-1	once	TRBD1	CASNAMTGHNEQFF	TGTGCCAGCAACGCAATGACAGGGCACAATGAGCAGTTCTTC
TRBV11-3	TRBJ2-5	once	NA	CASSLQAQETQYF	TGTGCCAGCAGCTTACAGGCGCAAGAGACCCAGTACTTC
TRBV15	TRBJ2-3	NA	TRBD2	CATSRGFAGEDTQYF	TGTGCCACCAGCAGAGGGTTTGCGGGAGAAGATACGCAGTATTTT
TRBV5-1	TRBJ2-5	few	TRBD2	CASSLAAAGGSETQYF	TGCGCCAGCAGCTTGGCCGCTGCGGGAGGGTCGGAGACCCAGTACTTC
TRBV18	TRBJ2-7	NA	TRBD2	CASSTSGRSYEQYF	TGTGCCAGCTCCACTAGCGGGAGAAGTTACGAGCAGTACTTC
TRBV15	TRBJ1-4	NA	NA	CATSRAGKTEKLFF	TGTGCCACCAGCAGAGCAGGGAAGACCGAAAAACTGTTTTTT
TRBV7-9	TRBJ2-1	NA	TRBD1	CASSPTGPKVVHEQFF	TGTGCCAGCAGCCCGACAGGGCCTAAGGTCGTTCATGAGCAGTTCTTC
TRBV7-2	TRBJ2-7	NA	NA	CASSSQGYEQYF	TGTGCCAGCAGTTCACAGGGCTACGAGCAGTACTTC
TRBV28	TRBJ2-3	NA	TRBD2	CASSLRRGVGDTQYF	TGTGCCAGCAGTTTACGGCGGGGGGTAGGGGATACGCAGTATTTT
TRBV7-9	TRBJ2-1	NA	NA	CASSFGQGRINEQFF	TGTGCCAGCAGCTTCGGCCAGGGGCGGATTAATGAGCAGTTCTTC
TRBV11-3	TRBJ2-2	NA	TRBD2	CASSLGLAGNGELFF	TGTGCCAGCAGCTTAGGACTAGCGGGGAACGGGGAGCTGTTTTTT
TRBV15	TRBJ2-3	NA	TRBD2	CATSKGPAGLTDTQYF	TGTGCCACCAGCAAAGGACCAGCGGGACTCACAGATACGCAGTATTTT
TRBV19	TRBJ2-1	NA	NA	CASSISLGAEQFF	TGTGCCAGTAGTATTTCGCTAGGGGCTGAGCAGTTCTTC
TRBV27	TRBJ1-1	NA	NA	CASSSTVNTEAFF	TGTGCCAGCAGTTCCACAGTGAACACCGAAGCTTTCTTT
TRBV5-1	TRBJ2-5	NA	TRBD1	CASGIRTGNGETQYF	TGCGCCAGCGGGATTCGGACAGGGAATGGGGAGACCCAGTACTTC
TRBV29-1	TRBJ1-1	NA	TRBD1	CSVVGTGGFTEAFF	TGCAGCGTTGTTGGGACAGGGGGATTCACTGAAGCTTTCTTT
TRBV10-3	TRBJ2-1	NA	TRBD2	CAIRSGRAVNEQFF	TGTGCCATCAGAAGCGGGAGGGCCGTGAATGAGCAGTTCTTC
TRBV6-4	TRBJ2-1	NA	TRBD2	CASSDTGGEGKFF	TGTGCCAGCAGTGACACGGGGGGAGAGGGGAAGTTCTTC
TRBV7-2	TRBJ2-3	NA	NA	CASSFDRPDTQYF	TGTGCCAGCAGCTTTGACAGGCCGGATACGCAGTATTTT
TRBV9	TRBJ2-7	NA	NA	CASSVGSQSSYEQYF	TGTGCCAGCAGCGTAGGTTCACAGTCCTCCTACGAGCAGTACTTC
TRBV19	TRBJ2-7	NA	TRBD1	CATMRTGAGDLHEQYF	TGTGCCACCATGAGGACAGGGGCCGGAGACCTCCACGAGCAGTACTTC
TRBV19	TRBJ2-5	once	TRBD2	CASRQAGRGETQYF	TGTGCCAGTAGACAAGCGGGAAGAGGGGAGACCCAGTACTTC
TRBV6-6	TRBJ1-2	NA	NA	CASSYSNHGYTF	TGTGCCAGCAGTTACTCGAATCATGGCTACACCTTC
TRBV4-3	TRBJ1-2	NA	NA	CASSPSSYDWGYTF	TGCGCCAGCAGCCCCTCGAGTTATGACTGGGGCTACACCTTC
TRBV6-1	TRBJ2-5	NA	NA	CASSDSQGETQYF	TGTGCCAGCAGTGATTCCCAGGGTGAGACCCAGTACTTC
TRBV19	TRBJ1-2	NA	NA	CASSINRIYGYTF	TGTGCCAGTAGTATTAACAGAATCTATGGCTACACCTTC
TRBV9	TRBJ2-5	NA	NA	CASSGPREGETQYF	TGTGCCAGCAGCGGCCCCCGGGAAGGTGAGACCCAGTACTTC
TRBV25-1	TRBJ2-1	NA	NA	CASSEWGNGDNEQFF	TGTGCCAGCAGTGAATGGGGTAATGGAGACAATGAGCAGTTCTTC